This T cell receptor beta chain was recorded in a study of immunodeficiency (dated by TCRdb to between 2019 and 2020). About the full investigation: Repertoire analysis was done to look for VDJ recombination defects and oligoclonality. What the study reported, not specific to this receptor: Relative to control CD8+ T cells, CD8+ T cells from patients had restricted TRB V-J pairing and a lower productive entropy. In entropy comparisons, n=3 (open circles) was shown for patients versus healthy controls, and a thymic development effect was only suggested as possible. Based on top-100 and total clonotype frequencies, severe oligoclonality showed up in patient CD8+ T cells, whereas patient CD4+ T cells did not show severe oligoclonality.

V was cut back by 0 bases and J by 4 bases, leaving a gap of 9 bases between them. The cysteine opens and the phenylalanine closes a CDR3 of 14 amino acids. CDR3 DNA only is kept here, 42 bases in frame from base 1. CDR1 and CDR2, looked up from the germline V gene, are MNHEY and SVGAGI. CD3+CD8+ T cells were sorted from fresh PBMCs before TCR sequencing. Genomic DNA was extracted with the QIAamp DNA Blood Mini Kit and sent for immunoSEQ repertoire analysis. Using a standard quantity of genomic DNA template, multiplex PCR was run to amplify the CDR3 regions. The PCR products underwent sequencing on an Illumina platform. For the original study's pipeline: Alignment of sequences was done against a reference, and the V, D and J gene definitions came from IMGT. To eliminate PCR and sequencing errors, a nearest-neighbor clustering algorithm combined closely related sequences. V, D and J usage was examined in productive unique and total sequences using ImmunoSEQ Analyzer tools along with R version 3.6.1. Drawn from immuneACCESS, this table holds only the in-frame rearrangements with V and J called that TCRdb kept. Clones are partly lost; checked studies trace under half to an unresolved V gene and leave the rest unexplained. The V and J calls and clone size are taken from that table; D and trimming were inferred from the DNA. This sample lists roughly 1,100 clones; nearly 95% were detected once. Around 1.5% of the sample belongs to the ten largest clones.

In regard to this clone: The antigen it recognizes is unknown. It has no much larger one-base neighbor in the sample; base qualities were not kept.

The sequenced sample consisted of CD8+ T cells from blood. The rearrangement combines TRBV6-5 with TRBJ2-5, with TRBD1 as a weak D call on 5 bases. This clonotype originated in a female donor. CDR3 sequence: CASSYSAGPETQYF. The DNA sequence is as follows: TGTGCCAGCAGTTACTCGGCAGGGCCAGAGACCCAGTACTTC.